One sample yielded the 15 T cell receptor beta chains listed below, sequenced in a study of blood T cell repertoires in COVID-19. Sequencing was performed with immunoSEQ multiplex PCR; in TCRdb, only in-frame clones are kept and a portion is missing. The sample holds 250,000 to 350,000 clones, roughly nine tenths seen once. Sequenced material: peripheral blood. These receptor sequences come from a man younger than 35 with active or convalescent COVID-19.

V and J are TRBV27 and TRBJ2-1, with 11 bases that match TRBD2. The CDR3 is 15 amino acids. The V gene's germline CDR1 is MNHEY and CDR2 SMNVEV (reference sequence). The V and J ends lost 7 bases and 6 bases, in that order; junction bases with no gene match: 8. This chain's CDR3 is CASTISGGVGNEQFF. The CDR3 DNA sequence: TGTGCCAGCACCATTAGCGGGGGGGTTGGCAATGAGCAGTTCTTC.

The J gene is TRBJ1-1, the V gene TRBV6-5; D is possibly TRBD1 (5 bases). CDR1 is MNHEY, CDR2 SVGAGI, per germline. Trimming removed 5 bases from V and 4 bases from J, with 14 bases in between. The CDR3 is 14 amino acids. Here the CDR3 reads CASSTGGRVTEAFF. The CDR3 nucleotides read TGTGCCAGCAGTACCGGGGGTAGGGTCACTGAAGCTTTCTTT.

The rearrangement joins TRBV5-1 to TRBJ1-5; weak D call: TRBD1 (5 bases). The CDR3 contains 15 residues. The V gene lost 2 bases and the J gene lost 3 bases, with 12 bases spanning the gap. From germline, CDR1 is SGHRS and CDR2 YFSETQ. CDR3 protein: CASSLGEALNQPQHF. The CDR3 DNA is TGCGCCAGCAGCTTAGGGGAGGCCCTCAATCAGCCCCAGCATTTT.

Points on this clone: The sample carries other DNA sequences with the same CDR3. The rearrangement uses TRBV19 and TRBJ1-6; no clear D. The CDR3 consists of 14 residues. Trimming took off 0 bases at V and 7 bases at J, with 7 bases between the two ends. The germline gives CDR1 LNHDA, CDR2 SQIVND (reference sequence). CDR3 sequence reads: CASSIDRGNSPLHF. In DNA form, the CDR3 reads TGTGCCAGTAGTATAGATAGAGGGAATTCACCCCTCCACTTT.

This clone was seen only a few times. V and J are TRBV28 and TRBJ2-7; D may be TRBD1 (6 bases). Germline loops: CDR1 MDHEN, CDR2 SYDVKM. CDR3 length: 14 amino acids. The V end was cut by 5 bases, the J end by 2 bases, with 13 bases between. CDR3 region: CASSHQGITYEQYF. In nucleotides, the CDR3 is TGTGCCAGCAGTCATCAGGGGATTACCTACGAGCAGTACTTC.

The rearrangement joins TRBV7-2 to TRBJ2-7, with D tentatively TRBD2 (6 bases). The V and J ends lost 4 bases and 2 bases respectively, with 12 bases between them. The CDR3 spans 14 residues. Germline V gene lookup returns CDR1 SGHTA and CDR2 FQGNSA. CDR3 sequence (DNA): TGTGCCAGCAGCTCCCTCGGAGGGACCTACGAGCAGTACTTC. Translated, it gives CASSSLGGTYEQYF.

This clone was counted a single time. The chain is built from TRBV3-1 (or the pseudogene TRBV3-2) and TRBJ2-3; 7 nucleotides agree with TRBD2. The length of the CDR3 is 14 residues. J was trimmed by 1 base and V by 4 bases; bases with no gene match: 2. Germline CDR1 is LGHDT and CDR2 is YNNKEL (reference sequence). In nucleotides, the CDR3 is TGTGCCAGCAGCCGGGGGGGAGGCACAGATACGCAGTATTTT. The encoded protein is CASSRGGGTDTQYF.

The J gene is TRBJ2-6, the V gene TRBV19; unclear D gene. Germline CDR1 is LNHDA and CDR2 is SQIVND (reference sequence). This CDR3 spans 12 amino acids. The V end lost 5 bases, the J end lost 4 bases, and 3 bases lay between the germline ends. This CDR3 is CASSSGANVLTF. CDR3 in DNA: TGTGCCAGTAGTTCAGGGGCCAACGTCCTGACTTTC. The whole variable domain, remainder taken from reference TRBV19 and TRBJ2-6, is DGGITQSPKYLFRKEGQNVTLSCEQNLNHDAMYWYRQDPGQGLRLIYYSQIVNDFQKGDIAEGYSVSREKKESFPLTVTSAQKNPTAFYLCASSSGANVLTFGAGSRLTVL.

The CDR3: CASRSQVSSPLHF. The CDR3 DNA follows: TGTGCCAGCAGGTCTCAGGTGTCGTCACCCCTCCACTTT. V usage is TRBV27 and J usage is TRBJ1-6; D not certain. Germline V CDR1 and CDR2: MNHEY, SMNVEV (reference sequence). CDR3 length: 13 residues. The germline V and J ends were trimmed by 6 bases and 10 bases, with 13 bases remaining between them.

The chain recombines TRBV7-2 with TRBJ1-2; D unresolved. The CDR3 spans 14 residues. V lost 5 bases and J 0 bases, leaving 10 bases between the germline ends. Germline values: CDR1 SGHTA, CDR2 FQGNSA. The CDR3 DNA sequence: TGTGCCAGCAGCCCCTATCCGGCTAACTATGGCTACACCTTC. Translated, it gives CASSPYPANYGYTF.

This clone has a single count. This chain's CDR3 is CASSLAADYGYTF. The CDR3 coding sequence is TGCGCCAGCAGCTTGGCAGCGGACTATGGCTACACCTTC. The rearrangement uses TRBV5-1 and TRBJ1-2; D is unclear. The V gene's germline CDR1 is SGHRS and CDR2 YFSETQ. The CDR3 covers 13 residues. Trimming shortened V by 0 bases and J by 3 bases, and 6 bases separated the two germline ends.

The V gene is TRBV5-6, the J gene TRBJ1-1; TRBD1 is a possible D gene (5 bases). The CDR3 has 16 residues. CDR1 is SGHDT and CDR2 is YYEEEE in the germline V gene. With 7 bases removed from V and 0 bases from J, the gap between germline ends came to 19 bases. As DNA, the CDR3 is TGTGCCAGCGGCCTTGGTGGACATATCATGAACACTGAAGCTTTCTTT. The encoded protein is CASGLGGHIMNTEAFF.

The rearrangement uses TRBV27 and TRBJ2-5, with D perhaps matching TRBD2 (7 bases). Germline CDR1 reads MNHEY; CDR2 reads SMNVEV (reference sequence). This CDR3 contains 13 residues. With 5 bases removed from V and 5 bases from J, the gap between germline ends came to 12 bases. This CDR3 reads CASSKQGGETQYF. The CDR3, as DNA: TGTGCCAGCAGTAAACAGGGAGGGGAGACCCAGTACTTC.

The J gene is TRBJ1-5, the V gene TRBV21-1. TRBV21-1 is an annotated pseudogene. CDR3 length: 15 residues. CDR3 DNA: TGTGCCAGCAGCAAATGGGGAGATAGCAATCAGCCCCAGCATTTT. As protein: CASSKWGDSNQPQHF.

The V and J genes are TRBV5-5 and TRBJ1-2, with 9 positions matching TRBD1. Per germline, CDR1 SGHKS and CDR2 YYEKEE (reference sequence). CDR3 size: 19 residues. The ends lost 5 bases at V and 4 bases at J; junction bases unmatched: 21. CDR3 region: CASSLTQGASSLSFYGYTF. The CDR3 DNA follows: TGTGCCAGCAGTTTAACACAGGGGGCGAGTTCACTTTCATTCTATGGCTACACCTTC.